Included here is one T cell receptor (beta chain) sequence, with context. The data stem from a study of blood T cell repertoires in COVID-19. Study summary: Material from acute and convalescent COVID-19 was sourced from the United States, Italy and Spain. The cDNA or gDNA used as material had been derived from T cells, B-cell-depleted T cells, or PBMCs.

How the authors handled the data: Amplified reference gene primers provided the basis for estimating nucleated cell counts. Sequencing was performed with immunoSEQ multiplex PCR; in TCRdb, only in-frame clones are kept and a portion is missing. V, J and clone size were drawn from that table, and D and trimming were deduced from the DNA. The table shows roughly 40,000 clones, with around 84% occurring only once. The V gene's germline CDR1 is MDHEN and CDR2 SYDVKM. Trimming shortened V by 6 bases and J by 4 bases, and 4 bases separated the two germline ends. The CDR3 totals 11 residues. This chain uses TRBV28 with TRBJ2-1; D is ambiguous. The receptor's source is a woman aged 70-85 years in a cohort sampled during active COVID-19. Input material: peripheral blood. The DNA for the CDR3 is TGTGCCAGCAGGGCTTACAATGAGCAGTTCTTC. Translation gives CASRAYNEQFF.